The clone carrying this T cell receptor (beta chain) was observed many times. This sample is drawn from a study of tumor and adjacent non-tumor tissue in lung cancer. The library came from three nested PCR rounds adapted from ARM-PCR protocols. MiXCR was run by TCRdb on the multiplex PCR reads, yielding one entry per CDR3 protein. The sample includes 100,000 or so distinct CDR3 sequences, approximately 65% of them seen just once. Between the trimmed V and J ends, which lost 1 base and 10 bases, there was a span of 17 bases. Germline CDR1 and CDR2: SGHDT and YYEEEE. The CDR3 is 14 residues long. RNA was extracted from bulk tissue without any cell sorting. This non-tumor lung sample came from over 3 cm beyond the tumor edge.

The chain couples TRBV5-6 to TRBJ1-1; D unresolved. This TCR was recovered from a man younger than 45 with non-small cell lung cancer. The sequencing input was distant non-tumor lung tissue. The chain's CDR3 is CASSLPQSQEVAFF. The CDR3 DNA follows: TGTGCCAGCAGCTTGCCCCAGTCCCAGGAGGTAGCTTTCTTT.